These 3 T cell receptor beta chains share one sample of origin, sequenced in a study of OX40 agonist ivuxolimab in advanced cancers. Generated by immunoSEQ multiplex PCR, the TCRdb table keeps only in-frame clones and is missing some. The sample has 82,000 or so clones, 80% to 95% seen once. Sample: CD4+ or CD8+ T cells sorted from blood, taken in a trial of the OX40 agonist ivuxolimab. These TCRs come from an adult with an advanced solid tumor such as melanoma, head and neck, liver or kidney cancer.

The CDR3 reads CASSPTGVFEQFF. In DNA, the CDR3 is TGCGCCAGCAGCCCGACAGGGGTTTTTGAGCAGTTCTTC. V gene TRBV4-1 combines with J gene TRBJ2-1, with 8 positions matching TRBD1. Germline CDR1 is MGHRA and CDR2 is YSYEKL. J lost 9 bases, V lost 4 bases, and 5 bases had no gene match. This CDR3 is 13 amino acids long.

The CDR3 loop is CASSLEQGPYEQYF. The CDR3 bases are TGTGCCAGCAGCTTGGAGCAGGGACCCTACGAGCAGTACTTC. The gene calls are TRBV4-2 and TRBJ2-7; TRBD1 or TRBD2 may be the D gene (5 bases each). Trimming cost V 5 bases and J 2 bases, with 13 bases left between them. The germline CDR1 and CDR2 sequences are LGHNA and YNFKEQ. This CDR3 comprises 14 residues.

The CDR3 nucleotides read TGTGCCAGCAGCTTAGATAGGAGTTGGTACGAGCAGTACTTC. Amino acid sequence: CASSLDRSWYEQYF. The genes are TRBV7-2 and TRBJ2-7, with unresolved D. The germline gives CDR1 SGHTA, CDR2 FQGNSA. Trimming took off 1 base at V and 4 bases at J, with 11 bases between the two ends. The CDR3 extends over 14 amino acids.